These 4 T cell receptor beta chains were sequenced from one sample in a study of cytomegalovirus exposure and HLA in healthy donors. The PCR made use of 60 Vbeta and 13 Jbeta primers. Assay: immunoSEQ multiplex PCR; the TCRdb copy retains only in-frame clones and omits some. The sample contains more than 85,000 clones, 75% to 85% of which appear only once. Input material: PBMCs. Receptors were obtained from a man between 18 and 29 years old in good health and CMV-seronegative.

V usage is TRBV19 and J usage is TRBJ2-1, with 8 bases lining up with TRBD2. Trimming at V came to 7 bases and at J to 10 bases, leaving 9 bases not matched to a gene. This CDR3 has 13 residues. Germline V gene lookup returns CDR1 LNHDA and CDR2 SQIVND (reference sequence). CDR3 residues: CASNVVGRAEQFF. For the CDR3, the DNA is TGTGCCAGTAACGTCGTCGGGAGGGCCGAGCAGTTCTTC.

The rearrangement joins TRBV7-2 to TRBJ2-1; D is ambiguous. Germline V gene lookup returns CDR1 SGHTA and CDR2 FQGNSA. The CDR3 runs to 14 residues. Deletions cut 1 base from V and 5 bases from J, with 9 bases between. CDR3 nucleotide sequence: TGTGCCAGCAGCTTAGTCGCGGCCGACAATGAGCAGTTCTTC. Its protein product is CASSLVAADNEQFF.

The genes are TRBV27 and TRBJ2-5, with D unclear. CDR1 is MNHEY and CDR2 is SMNVEV in the germline V gene (reference sequence). This CDR3 is built from 11 residues. Deletions cut 4 bases from V and 5 bases from J, with 5 bases between. CDR3 coding DNA: TGTGCCAGCAGTTACGGGGAGACCCAGTACTTC. This codes for CASSYGETQYF.

The chain joins TRBV29-1 to TRBJ2-2; 9 positions match TRBD1. J lost 4 bases, V lost 4 bases, and 7 bases had no gene match. Per germline, CDR1 SQVTM and CDR2 ANQGSEA. This CDR3 comprises 15 residues. CDR3 loop: CSVGQTGGGTGELFF. In DNA form, the CDR3 reads TGCAGCGTTGGACAGACAGGGGGAGGCACCGGGGAGCTGTTTTTT.